The rows below give T cell receptor beta chains drawn from one sample of a study of T-cell reconstitution after alpha-beta-depleted transplantation in children. Each CDR3 protein is one row after TCRdb ran MiXCR on the PCR reads. The data hold 240,000 or so distinct CDR3 sequences, with around 11% observed a single time. Sequences were derived from PBMCs from the stem cell graft donor, sampled from the stem cell graft. Every receptor here comes from a human donor who donated a stem cell graft to a child with acute lymphoblastic leukemia. The CDR3 runs from the conserved cysteine through the conserved F or W. The D gene is left open where the match is weak. The size of a clone is reported for some rows only, either as once, few or many, or as a class for expanded clones.

CDR3aa | CDR3nt | v_gene | abundance | j_gene | len | d_gene
CASSYRGLDSPLHF | TGTGCCAGCAGTTACCGGGGGCTGGATTCACCCCTCCACTTT | TRBV6-5 | NA | TRBJ1-6 | 14 | NA
CAISEYGRGNSYEQYF | TGTGCCATCAGTGAGTACGGCAGGGGGAACTCCTACGAGCAGTACTTC | TRBV10-3 | many | TRBJ2-7 | 16 | TRBD1
CASSQQATSTHEQFF | TGTGCCAGCAGCCAACAAGCGACTAGCACACATGAGCAGTTCTTC | TRBV4-2 | many | TRBJ2-1 | 15 | TRBD2
CASSLGLTPNTGELFF | TGCGCCAGCAGCTTGGGACTAACGCCCAACACCGGGGAGCTGTTTTTT | TRBV5-1 | NA | TRBJ2-2 | 16 | NA
CASSPGQGRGNQPQHF | TGTGCCAGCTCACCCGGACAGGGTCGGGGCAATCAGCCCCAGCATTTT | TRBV18 | many | TRBJ1-5 | 16 | TRBD1
CASSYGAGRQETQYF | TGTGCCAGCAGTTACGGGGCGGGAAGGCAGGAGACCCAGTACTTC | TRBV6-5 | NA | TRBJ2-5 | 15 | NA
CASSLGFNGSPLHF | TGTGCCAGCAGCTTAGGGTTTAATGGGTCACCCCTCCACTTT | TRBV7-9 | many | TRBJ1-6 | 14 | NA
CASGGLELLNTGELFF | TGTGCCAGCGGAGGATTGGAGCTCTTAAACACCGGGGAGCTGTTTTTT | TRBV6-5 | many | TRBJ2-2 | 16 | NA
CARGEGFSYNEQFF | TGTGCCCGGGGGGAGGGGTTCTCCTACAATGAGCAGTTCTTC | TRBV30 | many | TRBJ2-1 | 14 | TRBD2
CASSQDLDNSYNEQFF | TGTGCCAGCAGCCAAGATCTGGATAACTCCTACAATGAGCAGTTCTTC | TRBV4-2 | many | TRBJ2-1 | 16 | NA
CASKTEGETQYF | TGTGCCAGCAAAACGGAGGGAGAGACCCAGTACTTC | TRBV7-6 | many | TRBJ2-5 | 12 | NA
CSARPSGGPKETQYF | TGCAGTGCCAGACCCAGCGGGGGGCCGAAAGAGACCCAGTACTTC | TRBV20-1 | many | TRBJ2-5 | 15 | TRBD2
CSVDGSGSSTDTQYF | TGCAGCGTTGATGGGAGCGGGTCGAGCACAGATACGCAGTATTTT | TRBV29-1 | many | TRBJ2-3 | 15 | NA
CATSSQQGHRETQYF | TGTGCCACGAGCTCCCAACAGGGCCACAGGGAGACCCAGTACTTC | TRBV6-1 | many | TRBJ2-5 | 15 | NA
CASSLGGGKETQYF | TGTGCCAGCAGCTTAGGCGGGGGAAAAGAGACCCAGTACTTC | TRBV7-2 | many | TRBJ2-5 | 14 | TRBD2
CASSPTDSNTGELFF | TGCGCCAGCAGCCCGACAGACTCGAACACCGGGGAGCTGTTTTTT | TRBV5-1 | many | TRBJ2-2 | 15 | NA
CASSLAKGSSPLHF | TGTGCCAGCAGCTTAGCGAAGGGGAGTTCACCCCTCCACTTT | TRBV7-6 | few | TRBJ1-6 | 14 | NA
CASSRGQKGETQYF | TGTGCCAGCAGTAGGGGACAGAAGGGAGAGACCCAGTACTTC | TRBV6-1 | many | TRBJ2-5 | 14 | TRBD1
CASSCTRDRGESNQPQHF | TGTGCCAGCAGTTGCACCCGGGACAGGGGGGAGAGCAATCAGCCCCAGCATTTT | TRBV6-2/TRBV6-3 | few | TRBJ1-5 | 18 | TRBD1
CASTPGGTPHYEQYF | TGTGCCAGCACCCCAGGGGGGACTCCACACTACGAGCAGTACTTC | TRBV12-3/TRBV12-4 | many | TRBJ2-7 | 15 | NA
CAISDGQGGEKLFF | TGTGCCATCAGTGACGGACAGGGCGGTGAAAAACTGTTTTTT | TRBV10-3 | few | TRBJ1-4 | 14 | TRBD1
CAISESGTGGQPQHF | TGTGCCATCAGTGAGTCCGGGACAGGGGGCCAGCCCCAGCATTTT | TRBV10-3 | many | TRBJ1-5 | 15 | TRBD1
CASSPRIEGAHNEQFF | TGTGCCAGCAGCCCACGGATCGAAGGGGCTCACAATGAGCAGTTCTTC | TRBV7-9 | many | TRBJ2-1 | 16 | NA
CASSLEGLGGRNEQYF | TGCGCCAGCAGCTTGGAGGGTCTGGGGGGAAGGAACGAGCAGTACTTC | TRBV5-1 | few | TRBJ2-7 | 16 | NA
CASSLSNVRGGYNEQFF | TGCGCCAGCAGCTTGTCTAATGTGAGGGGGGGCTACAATGAGCAGTTCTTC | TRBV5-1 | many | TRBJ2-1 | 17 | NA
CASTPGQGSTDTQYF | TGTGCCAGCACTCCTGGGCAGGGGAGTACAGATACGCAGTATTTT | TRBV4-2 | NA | TRBJ2-3 | 15 | NA
CASSSGLNFNTDTQYF | TGTGCCAGCAGTTCGGGACTCAACTTTAACACAGATACGCAGTATTTT | TRBV27 | many | TRBJ2-3 | 16 | NA
CASSGGGNTDTQYF | TGTGCCAGCAGTGGGGGTGGCAACACAGATACGCAGTATTTT | TRBV12-3/TRBV12-4 | many | TRBJ2-3 | 14 | NA
CASSWGRALNQPQHF | TGTGCCAGCAGTTGGGGCCGGGCCCTCAATCAGCCCCAGCATTTT | TRBV6-2/TRBV6-3 | many | TRBJ1-5 | 15 | NA
CSARDLASTGELFF | TGCAGTGCTAGAGATCTAGCTAGCACCGGGGAGCTGTTTTTT | TRBV20-1 | many | TRBJ2-2 | 14 | NA
CASSWTGPMGEQYF | TGTGCCAGTAGTTGGACCGGGCCCATGGGTGAGCAGTACTTC | TRBV27 | many | TRBJ2-7 | 14 | NA
CASSLGPSLSYNEQFF | TGCGCCAGCAGCTTGGGGCCTAGCCTCTCCTACAATGAGCAGTTCTTC | TRBV5-1 | many | TRBJ2-1 | 16 | NA
CASSSFRVGSPLHF | TGTGCCAGCAGCAGTTTCAGGGTTGGTTCACCCCTCCACTTT | TRBV12-3/TRBV12-4 | NA | TRBJ1-6 | 14 | NA
CASSTGQVNTEAFF | TGTGCCAGCAGCACAGGCCAGGTGAACACTGAAGCTTTCTTT | TRBV12-3/TRBV12-4 | many | TRBJ1-1 | 14 | NA
CASSRDIGSYEQYF | TGTGCCAGCTCCCGGGACATCGGCTCCTACGAGCAGTACTTC | TRBV18 | NA | TRBJ2-7 | 14 | NA
CASSFDGRRSSRSYEQYF | TGTGCCAGCAGCTTTGACGGGAGGAGATCCTCCCGATCCTACGAGCAGTACTTC | TRBV5-6 | many | TRBJ2-7 | 18 | TRBD2
CASSQGIAGGPNEQFF | TGCGCCAGCAGCCAAGGGATAGCGGGAGGGCCCAATGAGCAGTTCTTC | TRBV4-3 | many | TRBJ2-1 | 16 | TRBD2
CASSDRGNGYTF | TGTGCCAGCAGTGACAGGGGAAATGGCTACACCTTC | TRBV2 | many | TRBJ1-2 | 12 | NA
CASSQVGTENNEQFF | TGTGCCAGCAGCCAAGTTGGGACTGAAAACAATGAGCAGTTCTTC | TRBV3-1 | many | TRBJ2-1 | 15 | NA
CASSPEYTGELFF | TGTGCCAGCTCACCAGAATACACCGGGGAGCTGTTTTTT | TRBV18 | many | TRBJ2-2 | 13 | NA
CASSSRRGGYEQYF | TGTGCCAGCAGTTCCCGGAGGGGTGGCTACGAGCAGTACTTC | TRBV27 | many | TRBJ2-7 | 14 | NA
CASLGGGDWDTEAFF | TGTGCCAGCTTAGGAGGGGGCGATTGGGACACTGAAGCTTTCTTT | TRBV28 | many | TRBJ1-1 | 15 | TRBD1
CASSSSISNEKLFF | TGTGCCAGCAGTTCTTCAATTTCTAATGAAAAACTGTTTTTT | TRBV6-5 | many | TRBJ1-4 | 14 | NA
CASRTTINEKLFF | TGTGCCAGTAGGACTACCATTAATGAAAAACTGTTTTTT | TRBV27 | many | TRBJ1-4 | 13 | NA
CASSLWGLAGEQFF | TGTGCCAGCAGTTTATGGGGCCTAGCGGGAGAGCAGTTCTTC | TRBV12-3/TRBV12-4 | NA | TRBJ2-1 | 14 | TRBD2
CASSSPRDHQGNTIYF | TGTGCCAGCAGTTCCCCCCGAGATCACCAGGGGAACACCATATATTTT | TRBV28 | many | TRBJ1-3 | 16 | NA
CASSWGLSYEQYF | TGTGCCAGCAGTTGGGGACTTTCCTACGAGCAGTACTTC | TRBV5-5 | many | TRBJ2-7 | 13 | NA
CASSKRGGFIYEQYF | TGTGCCAGCTCCAAGAGGGGGGGGTTTATCTACGAGCAGTACTTC | TRBV7-2 | many | TRBJ2-7 | 15 | NA
CASSRTGVSYEQYF | TGTGCCAGCAGCAGGACCGGGGTCTCCTACGAGCAGTACTTC | TRBV5-5 | many | TRBJ2-7 | 14 | NA
CASGFSAGELFF | TGTGCTAGTGGTTTTTCTGCCGGGGAGCTGTTTTTT | TRBV12-5 | many | TRBJ2-2 | 12 | NA
CASRSEGNYGYTF | TGCGCCAGCAGAAGTGAGGGGAACTATGGCTACACCTTC | TRBV5-1 | many | TRBJ1-2 | 13 | NA
CASSAKRQVSKNIQYF | TGTGCCAGCAGTGCTAAACGACAGGTGTCCAAAAACATTCAGTACTTC | TRBV12-3/TRBV12-4 | many | TRBJ2-4 | 16 | NA
CASSRATFGQGAGGYTF | TGTGCCAGCAGCCGGGCGACCTTCGGACAGGGCGCCGGAGGCTACACCTTC | TRBV3-1 | many | TRBJ1-2 | 17 | TRBD1
CASSILGLLDTQYF | TGTGCCAGCTCGATCCTCGGGTTGTTGGATACGCAGTATTTT | TRBV18 | few | TRBJ2-3 | 14 | NA
CSARPFLRGGPVRYEQYF | TGCAGTGCTAGACCCTTTCTTAGGGGGGGGCCGGTTCGCTACGAGCAGTACTTC | TRBV20-1 | few | TRBJ2-7 | 18 | NA
CASTPDGTNTEAFF | TGTGCCAGCACCCCCGACGGGACGAACACTGAAGCTTTCTTT | TRBV12-3/TRBV12-4 | many | TRBJ1-1 | 14 | NA
CSSYGTSGNLWTQYF | TGCAGTTCTTATGGGACTAGCGGGAATTTGTGGACGCAGTATTTT | TRBV20-1 | many | TRBJ2-3 | 15 | TRBD2
CASRGQGKTEAFF | TGTGCCAGCAGGGGACAGGGGAAGACTGAAGCTTTCTTT | TRBV6-2/TRBV6-3 | many | TRBJ1-1 | 13 | TRBD1